Below are 25 T cell receptor beta chains sequenced from a single sample in a study of OX40 agonist ivuxolimab in advanced cancers. The assay was immunoSEQ multiplex PCR, and TCRdb's table has in-frame clones only and misses some. The data show approximately 90,000 clones, with roughly nine tenths seen just once and approximately 8.4% held by the top ten. The specimen comprised CD4+ or CD8+ T cells sorted from blood, sampled in a trial of the OX40 agonist ivuxolimab. The receptors were gathered from an adult with an advanced solid tumor such as melanoma, head and neck, liver or kidney cancer.

This clone appeared once. The gene calls are TRBV2 and TRBJ2-3, with D uncertain. The V gene's germline CDR1 is SNHLY and CDR2 FYNNEI. V dropped 5 bases and J dropped 2 bases, with 2 bases sitting between them. The CDR3 length is 11 residues. Here the CDR3 DNA reads TGTGCCAGCAGTAACACAGATACGCAGTATTTT. Encoded protein: CASSNTDTQYF.

The rearrangement links TRBV28 to TRBJ2-2; D not resolved. The germline V gene has CDR1 MDHEN and CDR2 SYDVKM. The CDR3 consists of 23 residues. V was clipped by 7 bases and J by 3 bases, with 39 bases between them. CDR3 bases: TGTGCCAGCACTCTACCCCGGCGGCAACAAGGGATGTCCTCCCGGTCCTACACCGGGGAGCTGTTTTTT. It translates to CASTLPRRQQGMSSRSYTGELFF.

The rearrangement links TRBV6-6 to TRBJ2-1, with D possibly being TRBD1 or TRBD2 (5 bases each). CDR1 MNHNY and CDR2 SVGAGI come from the germline V gene (reference sequence). The CDR3 spans 12 residues. The V end was cut by 10 bases, the J end by 2 bases, with 9 bases between. CDR3 bases: TGTGCCACGAGGGACCCCTACAATGAGCAGTTCTTC. It specifies CATRDPYNEQFF.

The chain is built from TRBV11-2 and TRBJ2-1, with 7 bases matching TRBD2. From germline, CDR1 is SGHAT and CDR2 FQNNGV. CDR3 length: 15 amino acids. The trim removed 5 bases at V and 7 bases at J, leaving 11 bases unmatched. The CDR3, as DNA: TGTGCCAGCAGCCTAAGAGCGGGAATTGAGAATGAGCAGTTCTTC. It specifies CASSLRAGIENEQFF. Looking up the rest from reference TRBV11-2 and TRBJ2-1 gives the full variable domain: EAGVAQSPRYKIIEKRQSVAFWCNPISGHATLYWYQQILGQGPKLLIQFQNNGVVDDSQLPKDRFSAERLKGVDSTLKIQPAKLEDSAVYLCASSLRAGIENEQFFGPGTRLTVL.

This rearrangement joins TRBV7-9 to TRBJ2-2; the D gene is possibly TRBD2 (6 bases). The ends were cut back, 5 bases at V and 3 bases at J, with 13 bases in the middle. The CDR3 covers 15 residues. CDR1 and CDR2 (germline): SEHNR, FQNEAQ (reference sequence). The CDR3 DNA is TGTGCCAGCAGCCCGGTGGCGGGGTACACCGGGGAGCTGTTTTTT. It translates to CASSPVAGYTGELFF.

The chain uses TRBV9 and TRBJ1-1; TRBD1 matches at 7 bases. The germline CDR1 and CDR2 sequences are SGDLS and YYNGEE. The CDR3 is 12 residues long. Germline trimming cut 5 bases from V and 6 bases from J; bases unmatched to any gene: 4. The CDR3 loop is CASRGDRAEAFF. In nucleotides, the CDR3 is TGTGCCAGCAGGGGCGACAGGGCTGAAGCTTTCTTT.

V usage is TRBV6-1 and J usage is TRBJ1-1, with TRBD1 matching 8 bases. Trimming cost V 8 bases and J 4 bases; bases outside gene matches: 6. Germline V gene lookup returns CDR1 MNHNS and CDR2 SASEGT. The CDR3 totals 13 residues. In nucleotides, the CDR3 is TGTGCCAGCGTTCAGGGGGCGATCACTGAAGCTTTCTTT. Its translation is CASVQGAITEAFF.

The V and J genes are TRBV4-1 and TRBJ2-1, with D perhaps matching TRBD2 (5 bases). Trimming shortened V by 3 bases and J by 1 base, and 10 bases separated the two germline ends. This CDR3 contains 15 residues. CDR1 MGHRA and CDR2 YSYEKL come from the germline V gene. The CDR3 DNA is TGCGCCAGCAGCCATAGAGCGGTTTCCTACAATGAGCAGTTCTTC. Translation: CASSHRAVSYNEQFF.

This clone was detected only once. J is TRBJ2-1 and V is TRBV4-2; D remains ambiguous. Germline V gene sequence: CDR1 LGHNA, CDR2 YNFKEQ. CDR3 length equals 16 residues. V was cut by 0 bases and J by 1 base, with 10 bases left in between. Written as DNA, the CDR3 is TGTGCCAGCAGCCAAGATCAAAGGGTATCCTACAATGAGCAGTTCTTC. Translation: CASSQDQRVSYNEQFF.

V usage is TRBV6-1 and J usage is TRBJ2-1; 11 positions agree with TRBD2. V gave up 0 bases and J gave up 9 bases; unmatched junction bases: 16. Germline CDR1 reads MNHNS; CDR2 reads SASEGT. The CDR3 covers 19 residues. Written as DNA, the CDR3 is TGTGCCAGCAGTGAAGCGCCCAAGGGGTTAGCGGGAGGGCTGAGTGAGCAGTTCTTC. Translating it yields CASSEAPKGLAGGLSEQFF.

The V call is TRBV11-1, the J call TRBJ2-7, with D perhaps TRBD1 (5 bases). Trimming stripped 0 bases from V and 3 bases from J, with 9 bases between. This CDR3 has 14 residues. From germline, CDR1 is SGHAT and CDR2 FQDESV (reference sequence). Here the CDR3 DNA reads TGTGCCAGCAGCTTAGCCAGGGTATTCTACGAGCAGTACTTC. Protein product: CASSLARVFYEQYF.

This sequence joins TRBV12-5 and TRBJ1-1, with D possibly TRBD1 on 6 matching bases. V was pared by 0 bases and J by 8 bases, with 7 bases between. The CDR3 has 12 amino acids. Germline V gene sequence: CDR1 LGHNT, CDR2 FRNRAP. CDR3 coding DNA: TGTGCTAGTGGTTTGGTAGACAGGGAAGCTTTCTTT. It encodes CASGLVDREAFF.

The rearrangement links TRBV18 to TRBJ2-1; no firm D call. The CDR3 spans 12 residues. Trimming left V 1 base short and J 5 bases short, with 3 bases between. Germline CDR1 and CDR2: KGHSH and LQKENI. Here the CDR3 reads CASSPQDNEQFF. DNA of the CDR3: TGTGCCAGCTCACCACAGGACAATGAGCAGTTCTTC. Based on the CDR3 plus reference TRBV18 and TRBJ2-1, the full variable domain is NAGVMQNPRHLVRRRGQEARLRCSPMKGHSHVYWYRQLPEEGLKFMVYLQKENIIDESGMPKERFSAEFPKEGPSILRIQQVVRGDSAAYFCASSPQDNEQFFGPGTRLTVL.

This rearrangement joins TRBV21-1 to TRBJ1-5. TRBV21-1 has pseudogene status. This CDR3 is built from 16 residues. CDR3 DNA sequence: TGTGCCAGCAGCAAAGCAGGAAGAAGGGACAATCAGCCCCAGCATTTT. Translated: CASSKAGRRDNQPQHF.

The chain carries TRBV2 and TRBJ2-6; TRBD1 matches 7 bases. CDR1 and CDR2 from the germline V gene are SNHLY and FYNNEI. The CDR3 sequence is 14 residues long. Germline trimming cut 11 bases from V and 0 bases from J; bases unmatched to any gene: 4. CDR3 residues: CAGHRGSGANVLTF. As DNA, the CDR3 is TGTGCCGGTCACAGGGGCTCTGGGGCCAACGTCCTGACTTTC.

The chain recombines TRBV9 with TRBJ2-3; D not resolved. The CDR3 is made up of 17 amino acids. The germline gives CDR1 SGDLS, CDR2 YYNGEE. V gave up 3 bases and J gave up 2 bases, with 19 bases separating them. The DNA of the CDR3 is TGTGCCAGCAGCGAATCCCTGACGTACATTGACACAGATACGCAGTATTTT. Residues: CASSESLTYIDTDTQYF.

The gene calls are TRBV6-6 and TRBJ2-7; D is tentatively TRBD1 or TRBD2 (5 bases each). This CDR3 is built from 13 residues. The germline V gene has CDR1 MNHNY and CDR2 SVGAGI (reference sequence). Trimming removed 6 bases at V and 7 bases at J, with 16 bases between. The CDR3 loop reads CASRPQGTSEQYF. The CDR3 DNA follows: TGTGCCAGCAGACCTCAGGGAACTAGTGAGCAGTACTTC.

The CDR3 spells CASSYTWDRGREQYF. The CDR3 DNA reads as TGTGCCAGCAGTTACACGTGGGACAGGGGGCGCGAGCAGTACTTC. The J gene is TRBJ2-7, the V gene TRBV6-5, with TRBD1 identical over 12 bases. CDR3 length: 15 amino acids. The trim removed 2 bases at V and 6 bases at J, leaving 5 bases unmatched. Germline CDR1 and CDR2: MNHEY and SVGAGI.

The V gene is TRBV5-1, the J gene TRBJ1-5; 7 nucleotides agree with TRBD1. Trimming cost V 4 bases and J 2 bases; bases outside gene matches: 9. This CDR3 spans 16 amino acids. Germline V lookup: CDR1 SGHRS, CDR2 YFSETQ. CDR3 nucleotides: TGCGCCAGCAGCCCGGACAGGACGGACGGCAATCAGCCCCAGCATTTT. Translating gives CASSPDRTDGNQPQHF.

This rearrangement joins TRBV5-1 to TRBJ2-1, with TRBD2 matching over 9 bases. This CDR3 has 15 residues. Looked up from germline, CDR1 is SGHRS and CDR2 is YFSETQ. The V segment lost 1 base and the J segment 7 bases; nucleotides outside the gene matches: 6. DNA for the CDR3: TGCGCCAGCAGCTTGTCTGCGGGAGGGCCGAATGAGCAGTTCTTC. Translating it yields CASSLSAGGPNEQFF.

This chain uses TRBV5-1 with TRBJ2-3; 12 nucleotides line up with TRBD2. V gave up 0 bases and J gave up 4 bases; unmatched junction bases: 3. This CDR3 contains 16 residues. Germline V gene lookup returns CDR1 SGHRS and CDR2 YFSETQ. In DNA, the CDR3 is TGCGCCAGCAGCTTGGGACTAGCGGGAGATTCAGATACGCAGTATTTT. This sequence encodes CASSLGLAGDSDTQYF.

The chain joins TRBV7-8 to TRBJ2-7; unclear D gene. The CDR3 is 12 residues long. Per the germline V gene, CDR1 is SGHVS and CDR2 is FQNEAQ. Trimming removed 3 bases at V and 4 bases at J, with 7 bases between. The CDR3 sequence: CASSFLSYEQYF. CDR3 coding DNA: TGTGCCAGCAGCTTCTTGTCGTACGAGCAGTACTTC.

The rearrangement uses TRBV19 and TRBJ1-5; 7 bases are a match to TRBD1. The length of the CDR3 is 15 residues. The V gene's germline CDR1 is LNHDA and CDR2 SQIVND (reference sequence). V trimming: 5 bases; J trimming: 4 bases; junction bases outside the gene matches: 8. CDR3: CASSPDRIANQPQHF. CDR3 sequence (DNA): TGTGCCAGTAGTCCGGACAGGATTGCTAATCAGCCCCAGCATTTT.

The chain recombines TRBV25-1 with TRBJ2-2; 8 bases match TRBD1. The V and J ends lost 5 bases and 1 base, in that order; junction bases with no gene match: 3. CDR1 is MGHDK and CDR2 is SYGVNS in the germline V gene. The CDR3 is 15 amino acids. The CDR3: CASSSGGVNTGELFF. In nucleotides, the CDR3 is TGTGCCAGCAGTTCAGGGGGCGTGAACACCGGGGAGCTGTTTTTT.

This rearrangement joins TRBV6-1 to TRBJ2-1; 10 bases fit TRBD2. Per germline, CDR1 MNHNS and CDR2 SASEGT. With 2 bases clipped from V and 0 bases from J, the junction kept 7 bases outside the gene matches. The CDR3 extends over 18 amino acids. CDR3 nucleotides: TGTGCCAGCAGTGAAACTAGCGGGATCGGTACCTCCTACAATGAGCAGTTCTTC. Amino acids: CASSETSGIGTSYNEQFF.